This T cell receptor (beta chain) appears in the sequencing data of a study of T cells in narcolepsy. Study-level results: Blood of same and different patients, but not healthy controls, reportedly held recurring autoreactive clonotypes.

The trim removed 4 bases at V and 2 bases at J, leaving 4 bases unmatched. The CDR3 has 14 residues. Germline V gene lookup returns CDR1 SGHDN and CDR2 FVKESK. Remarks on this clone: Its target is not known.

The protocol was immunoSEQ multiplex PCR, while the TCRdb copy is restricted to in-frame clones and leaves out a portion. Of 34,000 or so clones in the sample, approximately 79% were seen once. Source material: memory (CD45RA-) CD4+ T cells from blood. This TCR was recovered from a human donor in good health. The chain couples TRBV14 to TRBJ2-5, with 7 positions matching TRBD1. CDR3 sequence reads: CASSRDRAQETQYF. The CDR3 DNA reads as TGTGCCAGCAGCCGAGACAGGGCTCAAGAGACCCAGTACTTC.